This T cell receptor (beta chain) was obtained from a study of shared clonotypes between healthy human individuals. Trimming removed 2 bases at V and 2 bases at J, with 14 bases between. CDR1 is SGHTS, CDR2 YDEGEE, per germline. There are 16 residues in the CDR3. Of note for this clone: Its antigen is not known.

The method was immunoSEQ multiplex PCR; TCRdb's version includes in-frame clones alone and lacks a portion of them. The data hold over 2 million clones, with 85% to 95% observed a single time. Study results and caveats: For sorted subsets, rarefaction showed incomplete sequencing despite large depth. Several donors held about 5% of naive CD4 clonotypes in common. Generally, naive subsets (rather than memory subsets) showed larger estimated richness. Sampling covered nothing but blood. Tissue TCR repertoires likely differ from those found in blood.

Sequenced: naive CD4+ T cells from PBMCs. Documented subset: CD45RA+ positively selected. This sequence joins TRBV5-8 and TRBJ1-3; D may be TRBD1 (6 bases). The clonotype was recovered from a man aged 18 to 29 in good health. Some clones in this sample may be carry-over from other donors' samples. CDR3 region: CASSFVRTGTGNTIYF. In nucleotides, the CDR3 is TGTGCCAGCAGCTTTGTTCGAACAGGGACTGGAAACACCATATATTTT.